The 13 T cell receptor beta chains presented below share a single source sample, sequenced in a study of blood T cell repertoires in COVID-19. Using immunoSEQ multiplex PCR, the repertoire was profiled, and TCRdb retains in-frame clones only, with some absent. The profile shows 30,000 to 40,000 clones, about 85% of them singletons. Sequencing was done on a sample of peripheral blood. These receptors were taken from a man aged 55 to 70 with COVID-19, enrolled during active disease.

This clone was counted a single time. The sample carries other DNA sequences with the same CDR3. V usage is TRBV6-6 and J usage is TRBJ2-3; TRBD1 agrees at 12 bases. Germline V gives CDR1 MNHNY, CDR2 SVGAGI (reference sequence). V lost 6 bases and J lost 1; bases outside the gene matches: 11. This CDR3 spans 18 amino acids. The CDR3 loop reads CASSRRDRGRSGTDTQYF. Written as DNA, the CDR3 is TGTGCCAGCAGCCGAAGGGACAGGGGGCGGAGTGGCACAGATACGCAGTATTTT.

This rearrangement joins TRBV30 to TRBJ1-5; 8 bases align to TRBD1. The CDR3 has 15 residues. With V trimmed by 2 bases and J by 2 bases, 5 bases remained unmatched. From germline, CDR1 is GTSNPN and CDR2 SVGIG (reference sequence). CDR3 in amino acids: CAWSSGGMGNQPQHF. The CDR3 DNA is TGTGCCTGGAGTTCAGGGGGCATGGGCAATCAGCCCCAGCATTTT.

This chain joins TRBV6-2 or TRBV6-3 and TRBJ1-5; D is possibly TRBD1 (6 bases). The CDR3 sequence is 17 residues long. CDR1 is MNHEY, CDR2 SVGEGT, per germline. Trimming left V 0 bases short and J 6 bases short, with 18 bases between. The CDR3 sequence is CASSYSNLGGGSQPQHF. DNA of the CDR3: TGTGCCAGCAGTTACTCGAATTTAGGGGGGGGCAGTCAGCCCCAGCATTTT.

CDR3 coding DNA: TGTGCCAGCAGCTGGGGACAGGGGAAGGGTGTAGCTTTCTTT. Translation gives CASSWGQGKGVAFF. The rearrangement joins TRBV13 to TRBJ1-1, with 10 bases matching TRBD1. Germline CDR1 PRHDT, CDR2 FYEKMQ (reference sequence). Losses at the gene ends were 4 bases for V and 10 bases for J; bases not matched to a gene: 9. This CDR3 is 14 amino acids long. The variable domain in full, with the rest retrieved from reference TRBV13 and TRBJ1-1, is AAGVIQSPRHLIKEKRETATLKCYPIPRHDTVYWYQQGPGQDPQFLISFYEKMQSDKGSIPDRFSAQQFSDYHSELNMSSLELGDSALYFCASSWGQGKGVAFFGQGTRLTVV.

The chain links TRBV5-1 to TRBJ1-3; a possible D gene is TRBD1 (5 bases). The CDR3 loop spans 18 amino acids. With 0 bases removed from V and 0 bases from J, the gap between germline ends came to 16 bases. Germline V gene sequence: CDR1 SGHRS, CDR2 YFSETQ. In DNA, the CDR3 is TGCGCCAGCAGCTTGGCTTCTAGACAGCAAAACTCTGGAAACACCATATATTTT. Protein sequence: CASSLASRQQNSGNTIYF. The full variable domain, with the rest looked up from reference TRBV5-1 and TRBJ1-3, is KAGVTQTPRYLIKTRGQQVTLSCSPISGHRSVSWYQQTPGQGLQFLFEYFSETQRNKGNFPGRFSGRQFSNSRSEMNVSTLELGDSALYLCASSLASRQQNSGNTIYFGEGSWLTVV.

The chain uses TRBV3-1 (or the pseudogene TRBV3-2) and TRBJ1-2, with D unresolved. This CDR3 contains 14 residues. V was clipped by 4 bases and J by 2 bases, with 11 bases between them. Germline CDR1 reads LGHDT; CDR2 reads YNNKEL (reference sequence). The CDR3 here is CASSPHTDNYGYTF. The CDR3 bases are TGTGCCAGCAGCCCCCATACAGACAACTATGGCTACACCTTC.

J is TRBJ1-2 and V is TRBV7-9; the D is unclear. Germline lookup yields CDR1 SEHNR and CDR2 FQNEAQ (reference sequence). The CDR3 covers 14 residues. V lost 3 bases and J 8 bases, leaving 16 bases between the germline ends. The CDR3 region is CASSFLVQSLGYTF. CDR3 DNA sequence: TGTGCCAGCAGCTTTCTTGTACAGTCGTTAGGCTACACCTTC.

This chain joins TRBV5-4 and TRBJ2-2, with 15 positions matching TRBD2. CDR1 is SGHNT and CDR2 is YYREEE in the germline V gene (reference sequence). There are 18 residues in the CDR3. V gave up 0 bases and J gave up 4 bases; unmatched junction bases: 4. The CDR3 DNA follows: TGTGCCAGCAGCTTGGGGACTAGCGGGAGGGTCGTCACCGGGGAGCTGTTTTTT. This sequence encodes CASSLGTSGRVVTGELFF.

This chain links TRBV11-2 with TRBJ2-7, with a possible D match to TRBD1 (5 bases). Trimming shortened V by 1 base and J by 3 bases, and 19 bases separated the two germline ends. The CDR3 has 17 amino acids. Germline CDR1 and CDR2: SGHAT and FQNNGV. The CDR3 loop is CASSLADPRAGYYEQYF. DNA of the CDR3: TGTGCCAGCAGCTTAGCGGACCCCAGGGCCGGATACTACGAGCAGTACTTC.

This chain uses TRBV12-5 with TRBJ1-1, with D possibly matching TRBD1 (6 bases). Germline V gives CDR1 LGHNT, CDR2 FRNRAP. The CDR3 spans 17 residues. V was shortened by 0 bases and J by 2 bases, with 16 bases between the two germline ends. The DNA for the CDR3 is TGTGCTAGTGGTTTGGTAGCGGGGGGCAGGAGAAACACTGAAGCTTTCTTT. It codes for CASGLVAGGRRNTEAFF.

CDR3 amino acids: CAWSFDRGSEAFF. In DNA, the CDR3 is TGTGCCTGGAGTTTCGACCGGGGGTCTGAAGCTTTCTTT. This chain connects TRBV30 to TRBJ1-1; D might be TRBD1 (5 bases). Germline values: CDR1 GTSNPN, CDR2 SVGIG (reference sequence). CDR3 length: 13 amino acids. Trimming left V 2 bases short and J 6 bases short, with 13 bases between.

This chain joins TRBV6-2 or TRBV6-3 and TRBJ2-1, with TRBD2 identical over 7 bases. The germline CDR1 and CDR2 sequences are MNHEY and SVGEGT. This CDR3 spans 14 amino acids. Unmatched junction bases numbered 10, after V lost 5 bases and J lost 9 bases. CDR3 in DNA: TGTGCCAGCAGTCGGACTAGTGGTGTGGGTGAGCAGTTCTTC. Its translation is CASSRTSGVGEQFF.

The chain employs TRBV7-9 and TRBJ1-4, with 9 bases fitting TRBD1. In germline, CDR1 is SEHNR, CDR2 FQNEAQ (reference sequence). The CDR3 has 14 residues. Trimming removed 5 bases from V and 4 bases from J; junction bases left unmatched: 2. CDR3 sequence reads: CASSLGQGNEKLFF. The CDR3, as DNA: TGTGCCAGCAGCCTGGGACAGGGTAATGAAAAACTGTTTTTT.